This T cell receptor beta chain was profiled in a study of cytomegalovirus exposure and HLA in healthy donors. Whole-study results and caveats: Common viral pathogens seemed, in a later analysis, to connect with several of the most significant clusters. In an earlier analysis, productive rearrangement rates for most beta V segments clustered near 87% or 30%.

In the PCR, 60 Vbeta and 13 Jbeta primers were used. Using immunoSEQ multiplex PCR, the repertoire was profiled, and TCRdb retains in-frame clones only, with some absent. The sample includes over 110,000 clones, 82% of them seen just once. This CDR3 has 14 amino acids. CDR1 MNHEY and CDR2 SMNVEV come from the germline V gene (reference sequence). Deletions cut 6 bases from V and 0 bases from J, with 8 bases between. These donors, healthy bone marrow donors, were studied. Details on this clone: Antigen specificity is unknown.

Sequences were obtained from PBMCs. This clonotype was sampled from a male donor in good health and CMV-seronegative. V is TRBV27 and J is TRBJ2-2, with no clear D. CDR3 region: CASSFSTNTGELFF. The CDR3 DNA follows: TGTGCCAGCAGCTTTAGCACGAACACCGGGGAGCTGTTTTTT.